These T cell receptor beta chains were read from a single sample in a study of graft-versus-host responses after intestinal transplantation. Sequencing used immunoSEQ multiplex PCR; TCRdb keeps in-frame clones, though not all of them. Seen here are over 45,000 clones, around 93% observed once, and the top ten hold over 4.5%. The sample consisted of PBMCs, taken around 790 days after a first intestinal transplant, on the day of a second. Receptors were obtained from a human patient who received an intestinal transplant, so some T cells may come from the graft donor. CDR3s include the opening cysteine and the closing phenylalanine or tryptophan.

CDR3	V	J
CASASGGANVLTF	TRBV14	TRBJ2-6
CASSFSGGRGADTQYF	TRBV5-1	TRBJ2-3
CASSWGQGNTEAFF	TRBV5-1	TRBJ1-1
CASSRPSGDSYEQYF	TRBV5-8	TRBJ2-7
CASGRALAKNIQYF	TRBV6-5	TRBJ2-4
CASSLAGGDTGELFF	TRBV7-3	TRBJ2-2
CASSPSSPYLSYEQYF	TRBV28	TRBJ2-7
CASGRAGGGSSEQFF	TRBV6-4	TRBJ2-1
CASSSNSNQPQHF	TRBV7-9	TRBJ1-5
CASRLLAGTDTQYF	TRBV2	TRBJ2-3
CASSPSAGYSGFSYNEQFF	TRBV9	TRBJ2-1
CASSFGLSYEQYF	TRBV5-1	-
CASSQDDYLPFQETQYF	TRBV14	TRBJ2-5
CASSIGTLRANVLTF	TRBV19	TRBJ2-6
CASSFGSAGNEQYF	TRBV5-4	TRBJ2-7
CASSQIGGQGGETQYF	TRBV4-1	TRBJ2-5
CASSYQVAYEQYF	TRBV6-5	TRBJ2-7
CASSNRDSKVNEQFF	TRBV28	TRBJ2-1
CASSYLLAGSTDTQYF	TRBV6-6	TRBJ2-3
CASDIAGDSDTQYF	TRBV5-1	TRBJ2-3
CASSGAFTYNEQFF	TRBV2	TRBJ2-1
CASSREGLRKVEQFF	TRBV5-7	TRBJ2-1
CASRSGGYSNQPQHF	TRBV28	TRBJ1-5
CASSIVHGEGAEAFF	TRBV19	TRBJ1-1
CASSPMMTTDTQYF	TRBV18	TRBJ2-3
CASSKEDRKAKNIQYF	TRBV21-1	TRBJ2-4
CASSYHRPPSGELFF	TRBV6-5	TRBJ2-2
CASGSGLTYEQYF	TRBV6-5	TRBJ2-7
CASSEQGSGANVLTF	TRBV4-2	TRBJ2-6
CASRLQGYNEQFF	TRBV28	TRBJ2-1
CASSLGTSGYTDTQYF	TRBV7-9	TRBJ2-3
CASSLGDYEQYF	TRBV7-9	TRBJ2-7
CASSLDGISNQPQHF	TRBV5-1	TRBJ1-5
CASSLAHRGEAFF	TRBV7-2	TRBJ1-1
CASSVGAGGGNEQFF	TRBV9	TRBJ2-1
CASSLAGTTGELFF	TRBV4-1	TRBJ2-2
CASTREAGPQYF	TRBV2	TRBJ2-5
CASSLDGTMKTQYF	TRBV5-1	TRBJ2-5
CASSFSHWGRLPRNTGELFF	TRBV14	TRBJ2-2
CASSLGAWTTEAFF	TRBV27	TRBJ1-1
CASSLGGVNSPLHF	TRBV11-2	TRBJ1-6
CASSDSRDTAYEQYF	TRBV6-4	TRBJ2-7
CAIIGTIWGETQYF	TRBV7-9	TRBJ2-5
CASSLAQVSYEQYF	TRBV13	TRBJ2-7
CSVEEGVRRGRGSEQFF	TRBV29-1	TRBJ2-1
CASSEPAGLNTEAFF	TRBV2	TRBJ1-1
CASSPHQIRQGANFHEQFF	TRBV7-9	TRBJ2-1
CASSTLLVGNGGEQFF	TRBV19	TRBJ2-1
CASSLFAGGDTQYF	TRBV5-1	TRBJ2-3
CASSLPNQPQHF	TRBV28	TRBJ1-5
CASRPQSSGGSYEQYF	TRBV5-1	TRBJ2-7
CASSYDRAETQYF	TRBV7-6	TRBJ2-5
CASSSRVASGRKETQYF	TRBV7-2	TRBJ2-5
CASSTRDRGDTEAFF	TRBV19	TRBJ1-1
CASSLAPDRRDEQFF	TRBV5-1	TRBJ2-1
CASSSVAGGSYEQYF	TRBV28	TRBJ2-7
CATLADQPQHF	TRBV21-1	TRBJ1-5
CASSSRPGLHTQDTQYF	TRBV7-3	TRBJ2-3
CASGTSYEQYF	TRBV10-3	TRBJ2-7
CASSREGTAYNEQFF	TRBV5-1	TRBJ2-1